The entry below describes one TCR beta chain. What it binds is not known. The PCR used 60 Vbeta and 13 Jbeta primers. Per the original data handling: A later analysis tallied approximately 78 million unique TCR beta chains, around 9.9 million of them shared. The data were produced by immunoSEQ multiplex PCR, yet TCRdb's version contains in-frame clones alone and is incomplete. V, J and clone size derive from that table, while D and trimming were established from the DNA sequence. The table includes 140,000 to 150,000 clones, about 80% detected once. Per germline, CDR1 SGHAT and CDR2 FQNNGV. The CDR3 is made up of 12 amino acids. Trimming cost V 1 base and J 9 bases, with 7 bases left between them. The data are from a study of cytomegalovirus exposure and HLA in healthy donors. Study results and caveats: As a later analysis revealed, most CMV-associated TCR beta chains appeared HLA-restricted. Presence/absence comparisons presumed near-even sequencing depth among donors. Among TCR beta chains, those listed as cytomegalovirus-associated numbered around 180.

This chain uses TRBV11-2 with TRBJ2-1; D not resolved. Sequenced sample: PBMCs. The clonotype was recovered from a man aged 40-55 years in good health and CMV-seronegative. The CDR3 is CASSLVTREQFF. CDR3 coding DNA: TGTGCCAGCAGCTTAGTTACTCGTGAGCAGTTCTTC.